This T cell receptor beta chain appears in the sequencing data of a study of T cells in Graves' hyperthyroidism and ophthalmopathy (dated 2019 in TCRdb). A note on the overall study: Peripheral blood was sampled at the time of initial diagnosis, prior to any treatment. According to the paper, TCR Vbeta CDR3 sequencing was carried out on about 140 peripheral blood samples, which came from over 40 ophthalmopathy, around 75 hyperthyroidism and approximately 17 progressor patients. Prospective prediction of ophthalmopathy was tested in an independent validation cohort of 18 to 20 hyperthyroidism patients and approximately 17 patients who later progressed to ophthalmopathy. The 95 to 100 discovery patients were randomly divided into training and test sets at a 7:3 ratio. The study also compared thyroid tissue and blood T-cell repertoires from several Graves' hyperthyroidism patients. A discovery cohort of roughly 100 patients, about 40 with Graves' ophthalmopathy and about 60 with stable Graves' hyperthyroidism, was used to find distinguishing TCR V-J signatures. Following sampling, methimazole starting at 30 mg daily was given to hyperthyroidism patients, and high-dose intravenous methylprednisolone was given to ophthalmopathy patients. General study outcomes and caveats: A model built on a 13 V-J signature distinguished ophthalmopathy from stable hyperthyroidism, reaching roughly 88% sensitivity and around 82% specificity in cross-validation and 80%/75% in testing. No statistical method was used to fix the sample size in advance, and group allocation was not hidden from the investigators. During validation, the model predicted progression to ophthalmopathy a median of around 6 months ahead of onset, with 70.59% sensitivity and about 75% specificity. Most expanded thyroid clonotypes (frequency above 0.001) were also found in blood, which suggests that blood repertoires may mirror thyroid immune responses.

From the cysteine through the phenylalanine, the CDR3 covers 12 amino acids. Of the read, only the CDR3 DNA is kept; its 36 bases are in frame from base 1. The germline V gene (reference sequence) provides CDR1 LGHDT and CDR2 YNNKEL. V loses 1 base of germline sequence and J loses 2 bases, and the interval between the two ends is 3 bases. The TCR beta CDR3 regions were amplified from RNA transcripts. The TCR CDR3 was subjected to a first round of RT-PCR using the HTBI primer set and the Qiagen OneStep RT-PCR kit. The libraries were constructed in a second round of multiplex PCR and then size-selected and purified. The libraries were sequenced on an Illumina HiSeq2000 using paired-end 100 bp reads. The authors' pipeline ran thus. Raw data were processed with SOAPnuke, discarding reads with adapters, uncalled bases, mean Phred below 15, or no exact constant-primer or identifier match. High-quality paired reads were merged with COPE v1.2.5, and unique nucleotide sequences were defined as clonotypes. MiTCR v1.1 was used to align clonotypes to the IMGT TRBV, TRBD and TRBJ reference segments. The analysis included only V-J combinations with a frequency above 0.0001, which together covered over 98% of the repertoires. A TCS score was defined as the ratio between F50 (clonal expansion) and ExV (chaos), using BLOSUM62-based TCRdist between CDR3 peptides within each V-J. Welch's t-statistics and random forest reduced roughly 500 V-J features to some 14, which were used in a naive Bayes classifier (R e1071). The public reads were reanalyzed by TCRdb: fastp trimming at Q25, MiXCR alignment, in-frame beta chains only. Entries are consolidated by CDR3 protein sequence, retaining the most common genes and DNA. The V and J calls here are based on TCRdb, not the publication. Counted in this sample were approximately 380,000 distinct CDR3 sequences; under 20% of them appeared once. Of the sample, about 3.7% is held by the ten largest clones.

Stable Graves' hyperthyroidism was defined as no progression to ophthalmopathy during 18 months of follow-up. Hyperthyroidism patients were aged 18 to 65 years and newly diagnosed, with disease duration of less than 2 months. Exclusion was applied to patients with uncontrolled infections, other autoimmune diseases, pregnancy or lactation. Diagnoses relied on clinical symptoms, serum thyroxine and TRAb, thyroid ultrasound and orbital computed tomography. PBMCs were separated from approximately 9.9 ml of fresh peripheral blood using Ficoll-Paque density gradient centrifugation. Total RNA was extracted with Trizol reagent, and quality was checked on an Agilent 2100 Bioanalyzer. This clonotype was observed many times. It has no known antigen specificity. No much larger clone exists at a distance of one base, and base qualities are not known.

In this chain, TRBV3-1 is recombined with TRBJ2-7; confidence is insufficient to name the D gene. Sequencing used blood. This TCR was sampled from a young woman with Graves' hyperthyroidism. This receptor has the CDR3 CASSQAAYEQYF. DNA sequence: TGTGCCAGCAGCCAAGCCGCCTACGAGCAGTACTTC.